This entry features one TCR beta chain sequence. This clone's antigen is unknown. The sample holds no much larger clone one base away, and base qualities are not on file. Ends trimmed: V by 4 bases, J by 2 bases; bases unmatched to a gene: 7. Sequences SGHRS (CDR1) and YFSETQ (CDR2) are obtained from the germline V gene. The CDR3 sequence holds 16 residues, the cysteine and phenylalanine included. Of all the DNA, just the CDR3 is kept, 48 bases in frame from base 1. The sample belongs to a study of cytomegalovirus exposure and HLA in healthy donors (TCRdb year 2017). Describing the broader study: An earlier analysis of roughly 500 of the donors reported more than 250 Gb of sequence data and about 100 million unique TCR beta sequences from approximately 180 million T cells. About 300 gigabases of sequencing data and approximately 91 million unique TCR sequences made up an early release that covered roughly 670 HLA-typed donors. Among the 398 genotyped donors, approximately 81% belonged to the genetic ancestry cluster associated with self-reported Caucasian donors. The aim of the study was to test whether cataloging public T cell receptors could identify signatures of past pathogen exposure. Using immunosequencing, the study profiled T cell repertoires from around 680 subjects and related those repertoires to cytomegalovirus serostatus. A separate validation cohort of roughly 120 different subjects was used in addition to the approximately 640-subject first cohort. To predict cytomegalovirus infection status, the study brought together high-throughput TCR immunosequencing, statistical association of individual TCRs with disease status, and machine learning. To study patterns of TCR occurrence, a later analysis re-analyzed previously published TCR beta repertoires from just over 650 donors and added high-resolution HLA genotyping. The later analysis used no new phenotypic data to find candidate immune exposures, relying instead on TCR beta sequences and their occurrence across donors. An earlier analysis of approximately 630 of the donors applied high-throughput TCR beta sequencing to assess whether each TCR beta V gene segment acted as functional or pseudogenic. Donor age, sex, ethnicity and CMV serostatus were compiled alongside the repertoire data. A later genetic analysis took genome-wide SNP genotypes for about 65% of the roughly 670 donors and used that subset as a discovery cohort. All discovery cohort repertoires had been generated on a single sequencing platform. Class I and class II HLA loci were covered by the typing at four-digit resolution. The number of typed donors differed by locus: about 629-630 for A, B, C, DRB1 and DQB1; 500 to 550 for DQA1; approximately 600 for DPA1; and some 450 for DPB1. Because of strong linkage in the cohort, a few DR-DQ haplotypes were treated as single units for association and clustering. Among around 400 genotyped donors of the cohort, an average of around 250,000 unique TCR beta nucleotide sequences was sequenced per donor, of which about 18% were non-productive.

The cohort consisted of some 670 healthy bone marrow donors. Cohort members were all nominally healthy when sampled, although unrecorded immune exposures were likely present. The donor was CMV seropositive and belonged to the group of about 290 seropositive cohort members. A peripheral blood sample was provided by each donor, and peripheral blood mononuclear cells were used for TCR beta sequencing. The Qiagen DNeasy Blood Extraction Kit was used to extract genomic DNA from the blood cell samples. The paper's findings and limits, for the study overall: This cohort had only TCR beta chains sequenced, and the lack of alpha or paired-chain data limited which features could be detected. V-gene and J-gene trimming of TCR beta chains was associated with a missense DCLRE1C variant in a later genetic analysis, and the association was replicated in an independent cohort. A further reported finding was that TCR beta sequences accurately predicted the HLA-A and HLA-B alleles for most subjects in the first cohort. Presence/absence analyses assumed roughly uniform sequencing depth across donors, an assumption that may not hold. Because some donors lacked HLA typing at each locus, the association tests relied only on the typed subset. The authors suggested that the approach could potentially be extended to other disease states and immunological phenotypes. Because counts were too low, about 15 rarely observed V segments, including chromosome 9 orphons, were left out of the earlier analysis of some 600 of the donors. In a later analysis, HLA-associated TCR beta chains were found to be more clonally expanded and to have lower generation probabilities than equally common non-associated chains. A later analysis reported that several top co-occurrence clusters appeared linked to parvovirus B19, influenza, CMV and Epstein-Barr virus. Immune exposure information for the cohort was limited to CMV serostatus. At a false discovery rate of 0.05, a later analysis linked 15,000 to 20,000 TCR beta sequences to specific HLA alleles. Strong co-occurrence of HLA alleles, especially DR and DQ, made assigning TCR associations to individual alleles difficult. Broadly in line with IMGT annotations, most TCR beta V segments showed up in productive rearrangements about 87% or about 30% of the time in an earlier analysis of around 600 of the donors. The classifier was reported to diagnose cytomegalovirus status with high specificity and sensitivity in both the original cohort and the validation cohort. A cluster of highly shared sequence variants was judged likely to represent a technical artifact of the sequencing pipeline. A later analysis found that most CMV-associated TCR beta chains appeared HLA-restricted, with HLA associations seemingly driven largely by CMV exposure. Because the 87-base-pair reads could not distinguish some IMGT-functional V segments, including TRBV6-2 and TRBV6-3, those segments were excluded. According to a later analysis, TCR association rates differed among HLA loci, with DRB1 alleles showing the most associated TCRs and HLA-C alleles showing the fewest. Correlated functional status among segregating V segments might reflect linkage disequilibrium, but an unknown experimental factor could not be ruled out. In vitro tests confirmed that a few of the cytomegalovirus-associated TCR beta chains recognize cytomegalovirus antigens. Most TCR sequences were seen in very few donors, while some public TCRs were found in many individuals. In the study, around 160 TCR beta chains were listed as associated with cytomegalovirus. In a later genetic analysis, fewer N-insertions in productive TCRs were reported among donors in an Asian-associated ancestry cluster than the 666-donor mean.

The protocol used for the library was the immunoSEQ multiplex PCR assay. The multiplex PCR relied on a mix of 60 forward primers for TCR Vbeta segments and 13 reverse primers for TCR Jbeta segments. The CDR3 region of rearranged TCR beta genes was amplified from genomic DNA with a multiplex PCR assay. Amplified TCR beta libraries were sequenced as 87-base-pair reads on the Illumina HiSeq System. Regarding the original processing steps: A later analysis counted tens of millions of unique TCR beta chains across the 640 or so repertoires, and roughly 10 million of these chains were shared by at least two donors. Raw reads were error-corrected and collapsed into unique sequences by a nearest-neighbor algorithm in which closely related sequences were merged to remove PCR and sequencing errors. To assign V, D and J gene segments, CDR3 sequences were aligned to IMGT reference sequences. Each retained sequence needed at least a six-nucleotide match to both a V gene segment and a J gene segment. A rearrangement was called productive if the CDR3 had no stop codons and remained in frame with V and J, and every other rearrangement was called non-productive. CDR3 was defined by IMGT convention, running from the second conserved V-encoded cysteine to the conserved J-encoded phenylalanine. The earlier analysis of about 570 of the donors excluded any sequence lacking an unambiguous match to a single V gene segment. An earlier analysis of a few hundred of the donors called V segments functional above 56.7% productive rearrangements and segregating when the between-donor standard deviation exceeded 5%. A statistical classification framework was built to diagnose cytomegalovirus status from the catalog of TCR beta chain sequences. A later analysis assigned V and J genes by comparing TCR nucleotide sequences with IMGT/GENE-DB human TR gene sequences. A later analysis assigned CDR3 sequences and most-parsimonious VDJ recombination scenarios with the TCRdist pipeline. In a later analysis, each TCR beta chain was defined by its CDR3 amino acid sequence together with its V-gene family, and reads without a unique V-gene family were excluded. As a way to deal with suspected cross-contamination and a sequencing artifact, a later analysis dropped hundreds of nucleotide sequences that were highly shared and had low generation probability. For each public chain, a later analysis derived a clonal expansion index from normalized ranks of inferred template counts within each repertoire. A later analysis computed generation probabilities with a VDJ recombination model fitted to out-of-frame rearrangements, and checked the results against IGoR. In a later analysis, TCR-TCR, TCR-HLA and TCR-CMV co-occurrence was scored with hypergeometric tests, and a repertoire-size bias correction was applied to TCR pairs. In a later analysis, false discovery rates were estimated by permuting HLA or CMV assignments 20 times. In a later analysis, co-occurring TCRs were grouped using DBSCAN, and TCRdist sequence similarity was added for clustering within HLA-allele-positive subsets. For co-occurrence clustering, repertoires with fewer than 30,000 or more than 120,000 public chains were excluded, along with roughly 5 repertoires with anomalous nucleotide sharing. In TCRdb, the immuneACCESS table is reduced to in-frame sequences with V and J assigned. These tables do not hold every clone; where another copy was compared, an unresolved V gene accounts for under half, and the others remain unexplained. From that table come the V and J calls and clone size; the DNA was used to work out D and trimming. The sample records 150,000 to 200,000 clones, around 80% of which are singletons. The ten largest clones add up to about 1.6% of the sample.

The sequencing sample was made of PBMCs. The source of this sequence is a girl between 5 and 17 years old in good health and CMV-seropositive. The chain joins TRBV5-1 to TRBJ2-5; 11 middle bases align to TRBD2. In nucleotides, the sequence is TGCGCCAGCAGCCCCGGACTAGCGGGCGAACAAGAGACCCAGTACTTC. Its amino acids are CASSPGLAGEQETQYF.